The subject of this entry is one T cell receptor (beta chain). Its antigen is as yet unknown. Someone took a roughly 2.5 ml blood sample from each of the donors. These data are taken from a study of monozygotic twins with inflammatory bowel disease. Study-level points and caveats: Repertoire similarity did not differ between concordant and discordant twins, perhaps due to limited power.

TCRdb re-called the 5' RACE reads and catalogs CDR3 proteins one per entry, DNA excluded. The clone table shows 400,000 to 500,000 distinct CDR3 sequences, with the ten largest holding approximately 2.3%. The sequenced sample was blood. This clonotype originated in a human donor with ulcerative colitis or Crohn's disease, or a healthy co-twin of an affected twin (not recorded which).

The CDR3 here is CASSLRPGTGNGYTF. This chain connects TRBV5-1 to TRBJ1-2; the D call of TRBD1 rests on TCRdb alone, since no DNA is present to check it. Germline V gene lookup returns CDR1 SGHRS and CDR2 YFSETQ. The CDR3 runs 15 residues.